This T cell receptor beta chain emerged from a study of Graves' ophthalmopathy and Graves' hyperthyroidism. RNA transcripts were the template, and TCR beta CDR3 regions were amplified from them. The first-round RT-PCR employed HTBI primers together with the Qiagen OneStep RT-PCR kit. A multiplex PCR was then performed as the second round. MiXCR, run by TCRdb on the multiplex PCR reads, gives a single entry per CDR3 protein. The repertoire holds about 740,000 distinct CDR3 sequences, with roughly 41% as singletons. Study-wide results and limits: Thyroid clonotypes that were expanded above 0.001 frequency mostly also appeared in blood.

10 ml of fresh blood yielded the PBMCs by density gradient. This clonotype was counted between two and nine times. The antigen remains undetermined. This CDR3 contains 14 residues. Trimming stripped 8 bases from V and 8 bases from J, with 18 bases between. The chain employs TRBV12-3 or TRBV12-4 and TRBJ2-2; D tentatively fits TRBD1 or TRBD2 (5 bases each). The sequence was obtained from an adult man with Graves' ophthalmopathy. Source material: peripheral blood. As DNA, the CDR3 is TGTGCCAGCTTGATTGAGGGGAGTGGGGGGGAGCTGTTTTTT. Translated, it gives CASLIEGSGGELFF.